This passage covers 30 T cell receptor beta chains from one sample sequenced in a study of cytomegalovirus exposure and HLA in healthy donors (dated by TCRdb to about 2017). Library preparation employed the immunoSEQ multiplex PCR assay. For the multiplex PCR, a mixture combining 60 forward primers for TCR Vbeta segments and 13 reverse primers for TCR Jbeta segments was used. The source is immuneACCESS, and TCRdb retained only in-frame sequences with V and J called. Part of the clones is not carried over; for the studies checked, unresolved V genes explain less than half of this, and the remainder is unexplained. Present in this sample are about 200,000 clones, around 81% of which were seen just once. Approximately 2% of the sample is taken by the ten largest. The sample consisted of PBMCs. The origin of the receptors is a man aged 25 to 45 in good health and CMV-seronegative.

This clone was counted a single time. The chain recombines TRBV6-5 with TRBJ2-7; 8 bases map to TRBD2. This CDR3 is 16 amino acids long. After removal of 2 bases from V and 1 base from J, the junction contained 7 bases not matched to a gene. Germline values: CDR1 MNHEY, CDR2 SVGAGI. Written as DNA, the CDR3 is TGTGCCAGCAGTTACGGGCTAGCGGGCGCGTCCTACGAGCAGTACTTC. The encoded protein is CASSYGLAGASYEQYF.

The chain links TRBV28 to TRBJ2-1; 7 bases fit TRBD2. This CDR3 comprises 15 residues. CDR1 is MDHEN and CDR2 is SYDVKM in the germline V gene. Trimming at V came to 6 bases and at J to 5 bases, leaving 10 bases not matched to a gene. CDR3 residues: CASSLLARPDNEQFF. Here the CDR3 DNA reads TGTGCCAGCAGCCTACTAGCGAGACCAGACAATGAGCAGTTCTTC. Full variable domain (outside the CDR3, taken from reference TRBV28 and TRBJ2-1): DVKVTQSSRYLVKRTGEKVFLECVQDMDHENMFWYRQDPGLGLRLIYFSYDVKMKEKGDIPEGYSVSREKKERFSLILESASTNQTSMYLCASSLLARPDNEQFFGPGTRLTVL.

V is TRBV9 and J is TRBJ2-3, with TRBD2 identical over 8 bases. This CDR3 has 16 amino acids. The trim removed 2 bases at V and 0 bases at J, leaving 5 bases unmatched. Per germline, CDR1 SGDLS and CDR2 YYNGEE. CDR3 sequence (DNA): TGTGCCAGCAGCGTGGCCGGGGGGGCGAGCACAGATACGCAGTATTTT. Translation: CASSVAGGASTDTQYF.

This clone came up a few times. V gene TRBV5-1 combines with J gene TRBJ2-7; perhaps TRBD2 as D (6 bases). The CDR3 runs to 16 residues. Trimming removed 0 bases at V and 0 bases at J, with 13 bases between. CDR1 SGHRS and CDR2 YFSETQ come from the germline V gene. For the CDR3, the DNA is TGCGCCAGCAGCTTGGGAGGCGGGATTAGCTCCTACGAGCAGTACTTC. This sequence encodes CASSLGGGISSYEQYF.

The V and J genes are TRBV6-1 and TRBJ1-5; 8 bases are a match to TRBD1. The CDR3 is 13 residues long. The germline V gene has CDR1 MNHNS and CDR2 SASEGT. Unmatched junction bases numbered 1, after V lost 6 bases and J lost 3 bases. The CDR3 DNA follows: TGTGCCAGCAGGGGACAGGACAATCAGCCCCAGCATTTT. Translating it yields CASRGQDNQPQHF.

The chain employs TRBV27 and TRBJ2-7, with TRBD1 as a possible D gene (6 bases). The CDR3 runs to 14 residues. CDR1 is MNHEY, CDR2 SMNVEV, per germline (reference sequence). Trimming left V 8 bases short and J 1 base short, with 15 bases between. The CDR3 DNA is TGTGCCAGCGCCCAAAACAGGGATTCCTACGAGCAGTACTTC. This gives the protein CASAQNRDSYEQYF.

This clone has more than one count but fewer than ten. The CDR3 protein is CASSEVGLLFF. The CDR3, as DNA: TGTGCCAGCAGTGAAGTCGGGTTGCTGTTTTTT. This sequence joins TRBV2 and TRBJ1-4; no clear D gene. Germline CDR1 SNHLY, CDR2 FYNNEI. Deletions cut 1 base from V and 14 bases from J, with 8 bases between. The CDR3 contains 11 residues.

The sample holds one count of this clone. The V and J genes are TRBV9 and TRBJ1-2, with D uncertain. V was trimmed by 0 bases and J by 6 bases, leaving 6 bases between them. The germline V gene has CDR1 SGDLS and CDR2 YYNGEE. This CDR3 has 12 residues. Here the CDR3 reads CASSVGVNGYTF. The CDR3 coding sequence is TGTGCCAGCAGCGTAGGCGTGAATGGCTACACCTTC.

CDR3 coding DNA: TGTGCCAGCAGTGAAGCACGGGGAGGGAGCAATCAGCCCCAGCATTTT. Its translation is CASSEARGGSNQPQHF. The gene calls are TRBV2 and TRBJ1-5; unclear D gene. From germline, CDR1 is SNHLY and CDR2 FYNNEI. Trimming shortened V by 0 bases and J by 1 base, and 10 bases separated the two germline ends. This CDR3 comprises 16 residues.

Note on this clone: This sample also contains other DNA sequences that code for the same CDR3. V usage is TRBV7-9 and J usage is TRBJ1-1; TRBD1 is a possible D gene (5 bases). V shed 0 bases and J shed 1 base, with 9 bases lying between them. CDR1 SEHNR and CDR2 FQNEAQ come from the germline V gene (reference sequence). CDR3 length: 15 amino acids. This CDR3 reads CASSLAQGGNTEAFF. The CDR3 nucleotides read TGTGCCAGCAGCTTAGCCCAGGGAGGGAACACTGAAGCTTTCTTT.

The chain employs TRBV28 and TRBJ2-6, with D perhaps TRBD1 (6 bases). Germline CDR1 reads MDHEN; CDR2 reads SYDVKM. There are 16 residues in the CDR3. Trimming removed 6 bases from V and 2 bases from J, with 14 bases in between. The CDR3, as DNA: TGTGCCAGCAGCGAAAACACAGGGACTGGGGCCAACGTCCTGACTTTC. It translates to CASSENTGTGANVLTF.

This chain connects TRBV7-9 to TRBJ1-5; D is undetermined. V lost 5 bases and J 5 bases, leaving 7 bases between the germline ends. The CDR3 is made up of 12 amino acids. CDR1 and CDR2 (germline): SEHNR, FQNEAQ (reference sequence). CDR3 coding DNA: TGTGCCAGCAGCCAACTAGATCAGCCCCAGCATTTT. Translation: CASSQLDQPQHF. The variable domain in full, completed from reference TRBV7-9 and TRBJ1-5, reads DTGVSQNPRHKITKRGQNVTFRCDPISEHNRLYWYRQTLGQGPEFLTYFQNEAQLEKSRLLSDRFSAERPKGSFSTLEIQRTEQGDSAMYLCASSQLDQPQHFGDGTRLSIL.

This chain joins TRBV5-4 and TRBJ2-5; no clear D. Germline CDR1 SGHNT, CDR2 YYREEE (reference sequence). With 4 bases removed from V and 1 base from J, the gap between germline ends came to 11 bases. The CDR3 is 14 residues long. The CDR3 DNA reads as TGTGCCAGCAGCCCTAGACTGGGCCAAGAGACCCAGTACTTC. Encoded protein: CASSPRLGQETQYF.

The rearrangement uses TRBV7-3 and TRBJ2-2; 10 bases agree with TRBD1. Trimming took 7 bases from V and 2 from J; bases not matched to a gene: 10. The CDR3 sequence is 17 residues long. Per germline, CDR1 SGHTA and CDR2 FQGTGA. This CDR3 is CASTPTGQGVNTGELFF. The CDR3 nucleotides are TGTGCCAGCACCCCAACCGGACAGGGGGTCAACACCGGGGAGCTGTTTTTT.

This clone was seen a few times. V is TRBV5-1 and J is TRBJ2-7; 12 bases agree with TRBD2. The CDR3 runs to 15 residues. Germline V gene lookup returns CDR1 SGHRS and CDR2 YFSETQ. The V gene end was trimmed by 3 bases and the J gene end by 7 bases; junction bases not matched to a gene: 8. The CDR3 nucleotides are TGCGCCAGCAGCTCCATGACTAGCGGGAGCCGGGAGCAGTACTTC. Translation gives CASSSMTSGSREQYF.

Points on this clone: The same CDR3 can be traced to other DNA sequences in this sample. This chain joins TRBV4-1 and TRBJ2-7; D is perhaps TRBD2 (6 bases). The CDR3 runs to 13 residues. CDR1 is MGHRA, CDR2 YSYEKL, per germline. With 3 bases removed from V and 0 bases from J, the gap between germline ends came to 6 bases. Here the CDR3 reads CASSQGLSYEQYF. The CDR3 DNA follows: TGCGCCAGCAGCCAGGGACTCTCCTACGAGCAGTACTTC.

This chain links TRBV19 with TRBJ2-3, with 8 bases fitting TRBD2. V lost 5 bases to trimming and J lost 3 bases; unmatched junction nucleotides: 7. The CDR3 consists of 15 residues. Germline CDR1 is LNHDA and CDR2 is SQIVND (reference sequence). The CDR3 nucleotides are TGTGCCAGTAGTTCCCCCCGGGAGGGGACAGATACGCAGTATTTT. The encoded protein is CASSSPREGTDTQYF.

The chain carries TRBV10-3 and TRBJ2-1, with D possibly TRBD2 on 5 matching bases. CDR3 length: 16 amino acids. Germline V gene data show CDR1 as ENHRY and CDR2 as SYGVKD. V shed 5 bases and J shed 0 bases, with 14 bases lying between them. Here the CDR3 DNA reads TGTGCCATCAGTCCGGTAGCGCACTACTCCTACAATGAGCAGTTCTTC. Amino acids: CAISPVAHYSYNEQFF.

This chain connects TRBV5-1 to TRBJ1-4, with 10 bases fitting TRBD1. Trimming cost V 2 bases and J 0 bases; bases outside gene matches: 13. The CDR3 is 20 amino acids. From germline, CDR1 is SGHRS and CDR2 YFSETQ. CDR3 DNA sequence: TGCGCCAGCAGCTTTTTATATGGGACAGGGGATCTCTCAACTAATGAAAAACTGTTTTTT. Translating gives CASSFLYGTGDLSTNEKLFF.

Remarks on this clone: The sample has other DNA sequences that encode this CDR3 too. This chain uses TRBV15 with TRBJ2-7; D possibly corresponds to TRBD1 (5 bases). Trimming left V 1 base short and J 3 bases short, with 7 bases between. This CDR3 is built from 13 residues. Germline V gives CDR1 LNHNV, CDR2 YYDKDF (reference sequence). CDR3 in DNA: TGTGCCACCAGCAGAGGCGACAGCTACGAGCAGTACTTC. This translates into CATSRGDSYEQYF.

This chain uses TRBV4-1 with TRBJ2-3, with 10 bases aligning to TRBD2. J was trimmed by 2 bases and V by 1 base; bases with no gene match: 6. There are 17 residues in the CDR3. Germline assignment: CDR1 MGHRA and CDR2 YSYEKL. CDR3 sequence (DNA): TGCGCCAGCAGCCAAGCTCCGGGACTAGCGCTCACAGATACGCAGTATTTT. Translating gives CASSQAPGLALTDTQYF.

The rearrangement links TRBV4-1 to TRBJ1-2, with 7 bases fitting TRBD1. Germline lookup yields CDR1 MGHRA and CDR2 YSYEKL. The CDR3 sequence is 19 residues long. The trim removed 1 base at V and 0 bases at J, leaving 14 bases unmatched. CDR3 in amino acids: CASSQVQGGATKTNYGYTF. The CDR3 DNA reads TGCGCCAGCAGCCAAGTTCAGGGGGGCGCCACAAAAACTAACTATGGCTACACCTTC.

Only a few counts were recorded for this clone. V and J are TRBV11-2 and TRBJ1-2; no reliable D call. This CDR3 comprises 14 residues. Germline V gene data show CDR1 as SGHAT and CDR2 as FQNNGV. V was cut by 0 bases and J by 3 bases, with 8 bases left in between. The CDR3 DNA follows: TGTGCCAGCAGCTTAGATCTTTCCTACTATGGCTACACCTTC. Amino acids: CASSLDLSYYGYTF.

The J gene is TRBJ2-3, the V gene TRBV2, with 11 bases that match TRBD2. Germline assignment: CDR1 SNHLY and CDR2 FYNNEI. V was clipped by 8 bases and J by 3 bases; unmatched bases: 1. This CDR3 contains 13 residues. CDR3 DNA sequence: TGTGCCAGCCGGACTAGCGGGACAGATACGCAGTATTTT. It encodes CASRTSGTDTQYF. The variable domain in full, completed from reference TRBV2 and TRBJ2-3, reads EPEVTQTPSHQVTQMGQEVILRCVPISNHLYFYWYRQILGQKVEFLVSFYNNEISEKSEIFDDQFSVERPDGSNFTLKIRSTKLEDSAMYFCASRTSGTDTQYFGPGTRLTVL.

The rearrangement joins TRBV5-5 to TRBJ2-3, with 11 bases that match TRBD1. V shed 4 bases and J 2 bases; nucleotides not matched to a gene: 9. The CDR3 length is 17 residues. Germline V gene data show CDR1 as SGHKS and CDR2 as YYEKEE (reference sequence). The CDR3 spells CASSGRTGGDLTDTQYF. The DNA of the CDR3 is TGTGCCAGCAGCGGACGGACAGGGGGCGATCTCACAGATACGCAGTATTTT.

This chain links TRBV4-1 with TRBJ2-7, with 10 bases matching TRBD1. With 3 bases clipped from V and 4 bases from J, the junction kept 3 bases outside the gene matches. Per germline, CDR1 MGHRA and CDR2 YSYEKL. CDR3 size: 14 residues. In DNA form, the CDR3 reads TGCGCCAGCAGCCAGGGGACAGGGGAGTACGAGCAGTACTTC. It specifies CASSQGTGEYEQYF.

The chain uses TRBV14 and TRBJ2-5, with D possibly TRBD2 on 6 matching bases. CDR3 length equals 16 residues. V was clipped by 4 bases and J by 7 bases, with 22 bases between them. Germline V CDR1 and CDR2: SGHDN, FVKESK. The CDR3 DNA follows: TGTGCCAGCAGCCCAACCCCTGGGGGGTACTCAGCGACCCAGTACTTC. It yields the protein CASSPTPGGYSATQYF.

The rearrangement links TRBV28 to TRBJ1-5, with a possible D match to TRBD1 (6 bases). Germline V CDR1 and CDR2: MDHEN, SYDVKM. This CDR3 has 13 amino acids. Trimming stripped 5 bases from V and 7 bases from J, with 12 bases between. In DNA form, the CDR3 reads TGTGCCAGCAGTCCACAGGGTTGGCAGCCCCAGCATTTT. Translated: CASSPQGWQPQHF.

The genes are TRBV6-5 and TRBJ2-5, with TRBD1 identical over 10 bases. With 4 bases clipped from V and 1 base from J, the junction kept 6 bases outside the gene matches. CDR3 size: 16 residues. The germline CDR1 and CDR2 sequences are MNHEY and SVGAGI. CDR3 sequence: CASSLPGTGAQETQYF. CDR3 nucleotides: TGTGCCAGCAGTTTACCCGGGACAGGGGCCCAAGAGACCCAGTACTTC.

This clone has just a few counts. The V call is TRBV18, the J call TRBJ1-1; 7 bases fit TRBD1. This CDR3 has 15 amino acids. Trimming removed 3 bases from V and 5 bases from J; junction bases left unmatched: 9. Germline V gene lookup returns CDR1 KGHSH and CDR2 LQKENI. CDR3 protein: CASSPDRSESTEAFF. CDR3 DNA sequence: TGTGCCAGCTCACCGGACAGGTCGGAGAGTACTGAAGCTTTCTTT.